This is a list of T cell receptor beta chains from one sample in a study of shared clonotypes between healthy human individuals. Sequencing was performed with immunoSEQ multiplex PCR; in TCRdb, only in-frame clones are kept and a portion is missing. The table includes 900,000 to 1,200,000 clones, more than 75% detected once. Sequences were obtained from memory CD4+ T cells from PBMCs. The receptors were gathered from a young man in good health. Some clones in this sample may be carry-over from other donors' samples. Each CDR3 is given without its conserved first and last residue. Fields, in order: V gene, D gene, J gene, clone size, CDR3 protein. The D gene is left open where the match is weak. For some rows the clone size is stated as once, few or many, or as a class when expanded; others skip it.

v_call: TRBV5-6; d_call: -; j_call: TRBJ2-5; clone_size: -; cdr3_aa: ASSLSGQGSGPQY
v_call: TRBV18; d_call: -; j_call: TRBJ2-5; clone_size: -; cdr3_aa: ASSPGQEETQY
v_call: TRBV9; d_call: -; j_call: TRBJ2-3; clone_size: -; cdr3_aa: ASSVAWDTQY
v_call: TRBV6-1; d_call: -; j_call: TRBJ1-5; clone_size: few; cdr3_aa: ASSEADQPQH
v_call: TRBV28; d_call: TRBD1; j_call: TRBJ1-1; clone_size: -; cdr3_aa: ASSSTGQGRVAF
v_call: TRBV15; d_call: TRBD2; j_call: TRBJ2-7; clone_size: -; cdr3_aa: ATSRGEREGTYEQY
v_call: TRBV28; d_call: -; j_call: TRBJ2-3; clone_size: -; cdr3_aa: ASSSSNRWPNTQY
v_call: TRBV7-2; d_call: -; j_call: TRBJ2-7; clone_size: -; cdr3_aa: ASSFPSLYEQY
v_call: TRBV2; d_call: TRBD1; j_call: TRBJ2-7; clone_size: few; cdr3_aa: ATGTDLTYEQY
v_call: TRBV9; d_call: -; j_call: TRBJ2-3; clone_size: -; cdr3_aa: ASSVTPSTDTQY
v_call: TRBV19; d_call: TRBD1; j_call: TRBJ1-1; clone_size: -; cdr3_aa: ASSDRGHTEAF